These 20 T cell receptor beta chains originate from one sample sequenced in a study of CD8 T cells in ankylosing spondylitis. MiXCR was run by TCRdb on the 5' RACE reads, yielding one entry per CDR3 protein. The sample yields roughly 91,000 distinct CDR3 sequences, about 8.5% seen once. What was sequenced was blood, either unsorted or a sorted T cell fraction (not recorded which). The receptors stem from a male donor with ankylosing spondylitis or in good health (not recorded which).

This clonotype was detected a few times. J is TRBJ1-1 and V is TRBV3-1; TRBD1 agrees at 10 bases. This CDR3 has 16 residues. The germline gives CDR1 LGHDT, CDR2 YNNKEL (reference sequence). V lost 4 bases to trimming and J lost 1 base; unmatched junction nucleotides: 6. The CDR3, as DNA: TGTGCCAGCAGCCTGGGACAGGGGAAAGGGAACACTGAAGCTTTCTTT. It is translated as CASSLGQGKGNTEAFF.

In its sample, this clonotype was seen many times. The CDR3 DNA reads TGCAGCGTTGAATCTAGTTTCGAGCAGTACTTC. Translating it yields CSVESSFEQYF. This chain uses TRBV29-1 with TRBJ2-7; no reliable D call. The CDR3 spans 11 residues. Germline CDR1 SQVTM, CDR2 ANQGSEA. The V end was cut by 2 bases, the J end by 6 bases, with 8 bases between.

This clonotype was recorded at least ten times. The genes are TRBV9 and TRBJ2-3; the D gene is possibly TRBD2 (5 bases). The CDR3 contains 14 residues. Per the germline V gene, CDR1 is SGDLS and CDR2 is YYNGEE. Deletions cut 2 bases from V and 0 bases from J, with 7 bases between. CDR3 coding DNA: TGTGCCAGCAGCGTCCGGACTAGCACAGATACGCAGTATTTT. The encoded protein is CASSVRTSTDTQYF.

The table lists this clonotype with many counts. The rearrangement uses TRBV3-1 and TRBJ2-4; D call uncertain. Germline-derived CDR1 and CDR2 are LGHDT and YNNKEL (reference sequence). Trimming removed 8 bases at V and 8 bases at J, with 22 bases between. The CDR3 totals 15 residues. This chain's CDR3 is CASHQSDALGDIQYF. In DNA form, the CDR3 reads TGTGCCAGCCATCAGTCCGACGCCCTTGGGGACATTCAGTACTTC. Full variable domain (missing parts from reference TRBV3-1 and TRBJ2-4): DTAVSQTPKYLVTQMGNDKSIKCEQNLGHDTMYWYKQDSKKFLKIMFSYNNKELIINETVPNRFSPKSPDKAHLNLHINSLELGDSAVYFCASHQSDALGDIQYFGAGTRLSVL.

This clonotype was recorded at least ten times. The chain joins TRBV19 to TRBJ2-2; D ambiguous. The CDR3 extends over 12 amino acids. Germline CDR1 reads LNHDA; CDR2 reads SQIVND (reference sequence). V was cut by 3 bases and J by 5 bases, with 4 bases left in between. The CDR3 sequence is CASSIPTGELFF. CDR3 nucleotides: TGTGCCAGTAGTATTCCGACCGGGGAGCTGTTTTTT. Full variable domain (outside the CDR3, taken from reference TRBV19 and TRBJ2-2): DGGITQSPKYLFRKEGQNVTLSCEQNLNHDAMYWYRQDPGQGLRLIYYSQIVNDFQKGDIAEGYSVSREKKESFPLTVTSAQKNPTAFYLCASSIPTGELFFGEGSRLTVL.

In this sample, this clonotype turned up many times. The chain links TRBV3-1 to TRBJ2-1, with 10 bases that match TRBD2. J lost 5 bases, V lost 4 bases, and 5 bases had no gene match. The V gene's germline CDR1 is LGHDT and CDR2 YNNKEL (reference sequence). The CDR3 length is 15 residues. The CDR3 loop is CASSRGTSADNEQFF. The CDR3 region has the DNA TGTGCCAGCAGCCGGGGGACTAGCGCGGACAATGAGCAGTTCTTC.

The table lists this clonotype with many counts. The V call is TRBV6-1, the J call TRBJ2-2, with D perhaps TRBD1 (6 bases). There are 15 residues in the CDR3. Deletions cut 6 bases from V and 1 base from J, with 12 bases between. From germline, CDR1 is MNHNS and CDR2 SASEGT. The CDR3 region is CASRTGQQNTGELFF. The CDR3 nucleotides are TGTGCCAGCAGAACAGGACAGCAGAACACCGGGGAGCTGTTTTTT.

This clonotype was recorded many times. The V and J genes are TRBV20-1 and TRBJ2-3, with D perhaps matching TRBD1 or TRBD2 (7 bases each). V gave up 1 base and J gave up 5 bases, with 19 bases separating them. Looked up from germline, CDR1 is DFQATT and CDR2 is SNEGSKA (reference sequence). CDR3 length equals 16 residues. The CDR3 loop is CSARAYRQGGRDTQYF. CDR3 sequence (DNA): TGCAGTGCTAGAGCCTACCGACAGGGAGGGAGAGATACGCAGTATTTT.

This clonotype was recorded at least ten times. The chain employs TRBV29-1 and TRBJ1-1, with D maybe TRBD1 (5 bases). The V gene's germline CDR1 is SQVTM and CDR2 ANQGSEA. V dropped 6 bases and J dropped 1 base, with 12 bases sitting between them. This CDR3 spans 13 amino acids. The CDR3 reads CSVRRGQNTEAFF. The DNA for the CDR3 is TGCAGCGTCCGGCGAGGACAGAACACTGAAGCTTTCTTT.

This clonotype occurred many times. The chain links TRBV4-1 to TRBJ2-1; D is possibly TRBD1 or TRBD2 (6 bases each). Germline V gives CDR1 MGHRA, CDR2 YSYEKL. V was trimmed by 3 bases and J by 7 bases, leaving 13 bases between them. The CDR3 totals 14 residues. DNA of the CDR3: TGCGCCAGCAGCCACACAGGGAGGAGAAATGAGCAGTTCTTC. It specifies CASSHTGRRNEQFF.

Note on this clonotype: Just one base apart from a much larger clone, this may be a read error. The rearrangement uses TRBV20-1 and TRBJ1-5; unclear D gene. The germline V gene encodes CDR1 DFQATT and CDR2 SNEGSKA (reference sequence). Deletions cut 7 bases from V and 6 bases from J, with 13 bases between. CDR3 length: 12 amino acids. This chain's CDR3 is CSVRRTAQPQHF. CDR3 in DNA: TGCAGTGTTCGCCGGACGGCTCAGCCCCAGCATTTT.

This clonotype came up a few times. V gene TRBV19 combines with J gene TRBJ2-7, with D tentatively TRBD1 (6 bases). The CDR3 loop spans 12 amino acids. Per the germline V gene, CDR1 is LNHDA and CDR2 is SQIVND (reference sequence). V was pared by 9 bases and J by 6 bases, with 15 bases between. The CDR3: CASAGTSPEQYF. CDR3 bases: TGTGCCAGCGCTGGGACATCCCCCGAGCAGTACTTC.

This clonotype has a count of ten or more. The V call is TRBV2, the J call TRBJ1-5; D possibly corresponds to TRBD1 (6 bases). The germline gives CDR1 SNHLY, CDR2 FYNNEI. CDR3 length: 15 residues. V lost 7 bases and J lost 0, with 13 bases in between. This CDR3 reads CASKQDSYSNQPQHF. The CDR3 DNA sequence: TGTGCCAGCAAACAGGACAGCTATAGCAATCAGCCCCAGCATTTT.

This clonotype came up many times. Written as DNA, the CDR3 is TGCGCCAGCAGCCAATCTGGACGCTCTGGGGCCAACGTCCTGACTTTC. Protein product: CASSQSGRSGANVLTF. The chain joins TRBV4-3 to TRBJ2-6; D gene uncertain. CDR1 LGHNA and CDR2 YSLEER come from the germline V gene. The CDR3 covers 16 residues. V lost 2 bases, J lost 0 bases, and 8 bases lay in between.

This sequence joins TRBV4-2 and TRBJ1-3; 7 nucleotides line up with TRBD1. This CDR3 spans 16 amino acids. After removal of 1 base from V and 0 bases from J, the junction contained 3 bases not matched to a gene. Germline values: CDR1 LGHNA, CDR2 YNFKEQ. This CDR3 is CASSQAQGVSGNTIYF. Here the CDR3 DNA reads TGTGCCAGCAGCCAAGCCCAGGGGGTCTCTGGAAACACCATATATTTT.

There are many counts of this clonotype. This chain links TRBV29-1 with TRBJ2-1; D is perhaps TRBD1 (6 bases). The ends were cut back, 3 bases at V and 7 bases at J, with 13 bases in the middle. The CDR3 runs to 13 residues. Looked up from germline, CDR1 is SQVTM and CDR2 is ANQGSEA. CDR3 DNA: TGCAGCGTTGACGCCGAGGGGGTTAATGAGCAGTTCTTC. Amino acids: CSVDAEGVNEQFF.

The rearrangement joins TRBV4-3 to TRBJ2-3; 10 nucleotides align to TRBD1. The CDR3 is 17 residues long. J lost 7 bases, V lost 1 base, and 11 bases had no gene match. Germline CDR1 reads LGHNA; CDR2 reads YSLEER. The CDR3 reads CASSQGGTGALSYTQYF. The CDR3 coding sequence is TGCGCCAGCAGCCAAGGCGGGACAGGGGCCCTTTCCTATACGCAGTATTTT.

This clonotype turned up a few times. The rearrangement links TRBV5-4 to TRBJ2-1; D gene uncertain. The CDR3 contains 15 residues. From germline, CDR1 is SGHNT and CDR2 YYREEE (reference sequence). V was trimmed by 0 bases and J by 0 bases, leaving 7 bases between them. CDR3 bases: TGTGCCAGCAGCTTGGACAGTACCTCCTACAATGAGCAGTTCTTC. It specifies CASSLDSTSYNEQFF.

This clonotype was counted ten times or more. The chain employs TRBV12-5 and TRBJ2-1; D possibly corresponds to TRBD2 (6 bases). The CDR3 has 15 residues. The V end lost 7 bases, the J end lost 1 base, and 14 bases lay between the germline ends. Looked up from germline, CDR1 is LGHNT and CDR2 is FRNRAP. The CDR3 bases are TGTGCTAGTGCCCCGCTGGCGGGGTCCTACAATGAGCAGTTCTTC. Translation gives CASAPLAGSYNEQFF.

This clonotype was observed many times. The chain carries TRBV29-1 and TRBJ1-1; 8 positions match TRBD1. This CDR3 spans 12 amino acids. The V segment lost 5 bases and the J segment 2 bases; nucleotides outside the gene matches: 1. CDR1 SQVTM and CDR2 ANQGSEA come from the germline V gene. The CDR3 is CSVTGGNTEAFF. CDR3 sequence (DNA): TGCAGCGTTACAGGGGGTAACACTGAAGCTTTCTTT.